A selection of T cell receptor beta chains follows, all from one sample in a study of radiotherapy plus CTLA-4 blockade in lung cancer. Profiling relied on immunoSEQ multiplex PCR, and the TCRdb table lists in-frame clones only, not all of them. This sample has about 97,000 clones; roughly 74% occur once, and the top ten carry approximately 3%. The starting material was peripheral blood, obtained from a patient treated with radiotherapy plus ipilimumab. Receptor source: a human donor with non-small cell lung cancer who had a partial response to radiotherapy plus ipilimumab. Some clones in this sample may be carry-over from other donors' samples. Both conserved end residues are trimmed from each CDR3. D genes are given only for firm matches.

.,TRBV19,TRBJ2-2,ASSAGVSTGELF
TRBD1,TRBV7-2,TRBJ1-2,ASSLVGQGNYGYT
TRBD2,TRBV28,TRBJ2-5,ASSPGLAGTLETQY
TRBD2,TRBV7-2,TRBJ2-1,ASSLNRNVAGGTSEQF
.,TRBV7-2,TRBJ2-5,ASSSQRTTQETQY
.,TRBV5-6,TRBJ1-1,ASSTTRNTEAF
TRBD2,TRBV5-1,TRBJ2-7,ASSLRAGGYPYEQY
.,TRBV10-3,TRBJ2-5,AIAESEIGGETQY
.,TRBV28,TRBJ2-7,ASSLLLPEQY
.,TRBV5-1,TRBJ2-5,ASSLGQISGKQETQY
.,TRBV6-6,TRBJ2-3,ASSSGGPDTQY
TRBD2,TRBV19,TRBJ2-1,ASSPREGTNNEQF
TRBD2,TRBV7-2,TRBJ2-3,ASSLAGRWGGNTQY
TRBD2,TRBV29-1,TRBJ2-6,SVVGGANVLA
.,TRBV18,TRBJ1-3,ASSPLGNGGGDRGNTIY
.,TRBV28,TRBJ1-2,ASSLGAPNYGYT
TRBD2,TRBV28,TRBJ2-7,ASKGLAAYEQY
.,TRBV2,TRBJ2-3,ASSEKPLAIGITDTQY
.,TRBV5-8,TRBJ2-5,ASSLDYQETQY
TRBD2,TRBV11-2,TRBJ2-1,ASSSLVLAGAYNEQF
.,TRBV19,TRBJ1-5,ASTLRGEDQPQH
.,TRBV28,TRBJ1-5,ASSPARPRPQH